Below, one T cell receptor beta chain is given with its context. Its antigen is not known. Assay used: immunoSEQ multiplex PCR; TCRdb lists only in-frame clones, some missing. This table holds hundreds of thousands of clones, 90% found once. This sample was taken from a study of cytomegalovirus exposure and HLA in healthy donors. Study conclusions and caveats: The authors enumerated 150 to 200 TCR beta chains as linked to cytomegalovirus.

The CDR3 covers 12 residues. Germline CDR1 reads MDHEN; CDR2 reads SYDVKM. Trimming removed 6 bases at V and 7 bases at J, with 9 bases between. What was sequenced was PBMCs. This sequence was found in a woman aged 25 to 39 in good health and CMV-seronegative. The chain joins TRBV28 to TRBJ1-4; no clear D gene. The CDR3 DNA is TGTGCCAGCAGATCAGCAGGTGAAAAACTGTTTTTT. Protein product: CASRSAGEKLFF.